The 14 T cell receptor beta chains below were found in one sample sequenced in a study of blood T cell repertoires in COVID-19. The table came from immunoSEQ multiplex PCR; TCRdb's copy has only in-frame clones and leaves some out. The sample holds under 150,000 clones, roughly 69% seen once. The sample was peripheral blood. The receptors derive from a woman between 65 and 79 years old with acute or convalescent COVID-19.

The chain couples TRBV7-9 to TRBJ2-3; TRBD2 matches 12 bases. Germline-derived CDR1 and CDR2 are SEHNR and FQNEAQ (reference sequence). V lost 6 bases and J lost 5; bases outside the gene matches: 6. The CDR3 covers 15 residues. The CDR3 region has the DNA TGTGCCAGCAGGGTGCCGGGACTAGCGGGAGATACGCAGTATTTT. Its protein product is CASRVPGLAGDTQYF.

The V call is TRBV3-1 (or the pseudogene TRBV3-2), the J call TRBJ2-5; 9 bases agree with TRBD2. Looked up from germline, CDR1 is LGHDT and CDR2 is YNNKEL (reference sequence). After removal of 4 bases from V and 1 base from J, the junction contained 13 bases not matched to a gene. The CDR3 extends over 18 amino acids. For the CDR3, the DNA is TGTGCCAGCAGCCTAAGGGCCCTCAGCGGGGGGTGCCAAGAGACCCAGTACTTC. The encoded protein is CASSLRALSGGCQETQYF.

The genes are TRBV6-2 or TRBV6-3 and TRBJ2-2; tentative D call: TRBD1 (5 bases). From germline, CDR1 is MNHEY and CDR2 SVGEGT. The CDR3 length is 13 residues. V dropped 5 bases and J dropped 7 bases, with 11 bases sitting between them. The CDR3 DNA reads TGTGCCAGCAGTGGCCAGGGTATCGGGGAGCTGTTTTTT. Its protein product is CASSGQGIGELFF.

V is TRBV27 and J is TRBJ2-3; TRBD2 agrees at 9 bases. CDR1 MNHEY and CDR2 SMNVEV come from the germline V gene (reference sequence). The CDR3 has 14 residues. With V trimmed by 2 bases and J by 3 bases, 0 bases remained unmatched. Here the CDR3 reads CASSLAGGTDTQYF. The CDR3 DNA reads as TGTGCCAGCAGTTTAGCGGGAGGGACAGATACGCAGTATTTT.

Many counts were recorded for this clone. The rearrangement joins TRBV7-2 to TRBJ2-7; TRBD1 matches 9 bases. The V gene end was trimmed by 1 base and the J gene end by 5 bases; junction bases not matched to a gene: 3. Germline assignment: CDR1 SGHTA and CDR2 FQGNSA. This CDR3 is built from 14 residues. The chain's CDR3 is CASSLDRGPNEQYF. Written as DNA, the CDR3 is TGTGCCAGCAGCTTAGACAGGGGGCCCAACGAGCAGTACTTC. Variable domain in full (rest from reference TRBV7-2 and TRBJ2-7): GAGVSQSPSNKVTEKGKDVELRCDPISGHTALYWYRQSLGQGLEFLIYFQGNSAPDKSGLPSDRFSAERTGGSVSTLTIQRTQQEDSAVYLCASSLDRGPNEQYFGPGTRLTVT.

The DNA for the CDR3 is TGTGCCAGCAGCTCAGGGGGTTGGGCAGATACGCAGTATTTT. Translated: CASSSGGWADTQYF. This chain uses TRBV7-6 with TRBJ2-3, with TRBD1 identical over 7 bases. Per germline, CDR1 SGHVS and CDR2 FNYEAQ. V was pared by 4 bases and J by 4 bases, with 5 bases of the junction left unmatched. CDR3 length equals 14 residues.

The chain has TRBV30 and TRBJ2-3; tentatively, D is TRBD2 (5 bases). The CDR3 contains 15 residues. Germline V gene data show CDR1 as GTSNPN and CDR2 as SVGIG (reference sequence). V was pared by 2 bases and J by 1 base, with 13 bases between. The DNA of the CDR3 is TGTGCCTGGAGTCGCTCGAGGGTCGGCACAGATACGCAGTATTTT. Translation gives CAWSRSRVGTDTQYF.

Concerning this clone itself: At one of its ends the junction is not consistent with the germline gene, which may arise from a read error. The rearrangement joins TRBV7-2 to TRBJ2-1, with 10 positions matching TRBD2. This CDR3 spans 16 amino acids. Germline values: CDR1 SGHTA, CDR2 FQGNSA. This CDR3 is CASSLALAGAFNEQFF. For the CDR3, the DNA is TGTGCCAGCAGCCTAGCCCTAGCGGGGGCCTTCAATGAGCAGTTCTTC.

This clone was seen a single time. The chain is built from TRBV18 and TRBJ1-1; TRBD1 aligns across 11 bases. From germline, CDR1 is KGHSH and CDR2 LQKENI. With V trimmed by 2 bases and J by 8 bases, 4 bases remained unmatched. This CDR3 has 14 residues. The CDR3 sequence is CASSPGQGALEAFF. DNA of the CDR3: TGTGCCAGCTCACCAGGACAGGGGGCCCTAGAAGCTTTCTTT.

The rearrangement links TRBV5-4 to TRBJ2-5; 11 bases map to TRBD1. The V segment lost 1 base and the J segment 7 bases; nucleotides outside the gene matches: 3. This CDR3 spans 14 amino acids. Germline loops: CDR1 SGHNT, CDR2 YYREEE (reference sequence). CDR3 bases: TGTGCCAGCAGCTTGTCGGGACAGGGGGGGACCCAGTACTTC. Amino acid sequence: CASSLSGQGGTQYF.

The J gene is TRBJ2-5, the V gene TRBV19; 10 bases line up with TRBD2. J was trimmed by 1 base and V by 4 bases; bases with no gene match: 3. The germline CDR1 and CDR2 sequences are LNHDA and SQIVND (reference sequence). CDR3 length: 15 amino acids. CDR3 in amino acids: CASSTSGGPQETQYF. The CDR3 DNA sequence: TGTGCCAGTAGTACTAGCGGGGGACCCCAAGAGACCCAGTACTTC.

The chain carries TRBV2 and TRBJ2-7; TRBD1 agrees at 8 bases. With V trimmed by 5 bases and J by 5 bases, 8 bases remained unmatched. Germline V gene sequence: CDR1 SNHLY, CDR2 FYNNEI. The CDR3 consists of 14 residues. CDR3 loop: CASSRVGTGDEQYF. CDR3 bases: TGTGCCAGCAGTAGGGTGGGGACAGGAGACGAGCAGTACTTC. Full variable domain (outside the CDR3, taken from reference TRBV2 and TRBJ2-7): EPEVTQTPSHQVTQMGQEVILRCVPISNHLYFYWYRQILGQKVEFLVSFYNNEISEKSEIFDDQFSVERPDGSNFTLKIRSTKLEDSAMYFCASSRVGTGDEQYFGPGTRLTVT.

The CDR3 region is CASSPTPDRDTEAFF. The CDR3 DNA follows: TGTGCCAGCAGCCCGACCCCTGACAGGGACACTGAAGCTTTCTTT. The genes are TRBV7-2 and TRBJ1-1, with 7 bases that match TRBD1. This CDR3 contains 15 residues. V lost 5 bases and J lost 3; bases outside the gene matches: 9. Germline loops: CDR1 SGHTA, CDR2 FQGNSA.

The rearrangement links TRBV19 to TRBJ2-2; D remains unclear. Germline loops: CDR1 LNHDA, CDR2 SQIVND (reference sequence). The CDR3 runs 12 residues. The ends were cut back, 6 bases at V and 4 bases at J, with 6 bases in the middle. CDR3 in amino acids: CASSPRTGELFF. CDR3 bases: TGTGCCAGTAGCCCCCGCACCGGGGAGCTGTTTTTT.